This entry lists 18 T cell receptor beta chains sequenced from one sample in a study of OX40 agonist ivuxolimab in advanced cancers. TCRdb keeps only in-frame clones here, not all; method: immunoSEQ multiplex PCR. Altogether around 58,000 clones are present, roughly 89% being singletons, with the ten largest covering over 1.1%. The sample here was CD4+ or CD8+ T cells sorted from blood, taken in a trial of the OX40 agonist ivuxolimab. Every receptor here comes from an adult with an advanced solid tumor such as melanoma, head and neck, liver or kidney cancer.

The chain uses TRBV29-1 and TRBJ1-1; D gene uncertain. Germline V gene data show CDR1 as SQVTM and CDR2 as ANQGSEA. The CDR3 is 13 amino acids. V lost 7 bases to trimming and J lost 1 base, with 13 bases between them. CDR3 DNA: TGCAGCGCTACCGGACGGACGAACACTGAAGCTTTCTTT. Protein sequence: CSATGRTNTEAFF.

This sequence joins TRBV19 and TRBJ1-2, with D hard to call. Trimming removed 5 bases at V and 2 bases at J, with 15 bases between. The CDR3 runs 15 residues. Germline V lookup: CDR1 LNHDA, CDR2 SQIVND (reference sequence). In DNA, the CDR3 is TGTGCCAGTAGTGGAGGATTAGGGCGCAACTATGGCTACACCTTC. It yields the protein CASSGGLGRNYGYTF. The whole variable domain, filled in from reference TRBV19 and TRBJ1-2, reads DGGITQSPKYLFRKEGQNVTLSCEQNLNHDAMYWYRQDPGQGLRLIYYSQIVNDFQKGDIAEGYSVSREKKESFPLTVTSAQKNPTAFYLCASSGGLGRNYGYTFGSGTRLTVV.

This clone has a handful of counts. This chain joins TRBV10-3 and TRBJ1-1; D is unclear. Germline V gives CDR1 ENHRY, CDR2 SYGVKD. The V end was cut by 10 bases, the J end by 2 bases, with 14 bases between. The CDR3 consists of 13 residues. The CDR3 nucleotides are TGTGCCACGAACCCCGGGCTAAACACTGAAGCTTTCTTT. It yields the protein CATNPGLNTEAFF.

There are a few counts of this clone. The rearrangement joins TRBV6-1 to TRBJ1-6, with D unresolved. Trimming pared 7 bases from V and 5 bases from J, leaving 9 bases between. This CDR3 has 13 amino acids. In germline, CDR1 is MNHNS, CDR2 SASEGT. As DNA, the CDR3 is TGTGCCAGCATCGAGGGAAATAATTCACCCCTCCACTTT. Translation gives CASIEGNNSPLHF.

The V gene is TRBV6-6, the J gene TRBJ1-6, with D unclear. V lost 10 bases and J lost 9, with 19 bases in between. From germline, CDR1 is MNHNY and CDR2 SVGAGI (reference sequence). This CDR3 comprises 14 residues. CDR3 DNA: TGTGCCATCTCCGAGGGAAGGGTTGGTTCACCCCTCCACTTT. This gives the protein CAISEGRVGSPLHF.

This clone was picked up one time. DNA for the CDR3: TGTGCCAGCAGTTACTCCGCCCCGCCCCATGGCTACACCTTC. Protein product: CASSYSAPPHGYTF. J is TRBJ1-2 and V is TRBV6-5, with D hard to call. Germline-derived CDR1 and CDR2 are MNHEY and SVGAGI. The CDR3 loop spans 14 amino acids. The V end was cut by 0 bases, the J end by 6 bases, with 11 bases between.

The V call is TRBV7-9, the J call TRBJ2-7; possible D gene TRBD1, 6 bases. The CDR3 sequence is 14 residues long. CDR1 SEHNR and CDR2 FQNEAQ come from the germline V gene (reference sequence). Trimming pared 4 bases from V and 5 bases from J, leaving 15 bases between. The CDR3 nucleotides are TGTGCCAGCAGCTCCGGGACATGGCGGGACGAGCAGTACTTC. Translated, it gives CASSSGTWRDEQYF.

This chain joins TRBV6-1 and TRBJ1-1; 10 nucleotides match TRBD1. V lost 4 bases to trimming and J lost 6 bases; unmatched junction nucleotides: 5. The CDR3 has 14 amino acids. Germline V CDR1 and CDR2: MNHNS, SASEGT. The CDR3 here is CASSAGTGVSEAFF. The CDR3 nucleotides are TGTGCCAGCAGTGCTGGGACAGGGGTGTCTGAAGCTTTCTTT.

The chain recombines TRBV2 with TRBJ1-6; the D is unclear. Germline assignment: CDR1 SNHLY and CDR2 FYNNEI. V was clipped by 6 bases and J by 9 bases, with 12 bases between them. This CDR3 contains 13 residues. This chain's CDR3 is CASSPPTGSPLHF. CDR3 sequence (DNA): TGTGCCAGCAGCCCCCCGACGGGTTCACCCCTCCACTTT.

V and J are TRBV25-1 and TRBJ1-3, with D possibly TRBD1 on 6 matching bases. The V gene's germline CDR1 is MGHDK and CDR2 SYGVNS. The CDR3 contains 14 residues. V gave up 6 bases and J gave up 2 bases, with 11 bases separating them. The CDR3 sequence: CASRVQGTGNTIYF. The CDR3 nucleotides read TGTGCCAGCAGAGTACAGGGTACTGGAAACACCATATATTTT.

The DNA of the CDR3 is TGTGCCAGCAGCAACCGCCCAGGGCGGGAGCAGTACTTC. Residues: CASSNRPGREQYF. The genes are TRBV6-5 and TRBJ2-7, with D perhaps TRBD1 (5 bases). This CDR3 region has 13 residues. Trimming shortened V by 6 bases and J by 7 bases, and 16 bases separated the two germline ends. In germline, CDR1 is MNHEY, CDR2 SVGAGI.

The chain carries TRBV19 and TRBJ2-4, with 7 bases identical to TRBD1. Trimming cost V 2 bases and J 0 bases; bases outside gene matches: 4. The CDR3 is 16 residues long. CDR1 is LNHDA and CDR2 is SQIVND in the germline V gene (reference sequence). Here the CDR3 DNA reads TGTGCCAGTAGTATAAAGGGGGCGGTAGCCAAAAACATTCAGTACTTC. It specifies CASSIKGAVAKNIQYF. Filled out from reference TRBV19 and TRBJ2-4, the complete variable domain reads DGGITQSPKYLFRKEGQNVTLSCEQNLNHDAMYWYRQDPGQGLRLIYYSQIVNDFQKGDIAEGYSVSREKKESFPLTVTSAQKNPTAFYLCASSIKGAVAKNIQYFGAGTRLSVL.

CDR3 region: CASSFPLGANVLTF. DNA for the CDR3: TGTGCCAGCAGCTTCCCCCTGGGGGCCAACGTCCTGACTTTC. The V and J genes are TRBV7-9 and TRBJ2-6; D call uncertain. The germline V gene encodes CDR1 SEHNR and CDR2 FQNEAQ (reference sequence). The CDR3 is 14 amino acids. The V gene lost 3 bases and the J gene lost 4 bases, with 7 bases spanning the gap.

This chain uses TRBV7-8 with TRBJ1-2; D unclear. V gave up 3 bases and J gave up 4 bases, with 12 bases separating them. This CDR3 is 14 amino acids long. Germline CDR1 SGHVS, CDR2 FQNEAQ. This CDR3 is CASSFGGNVYGYTF. As DNA, the CDR3 is TGTGCCAGCAGCTTCGGAGGGAACGTCTATGGCTACACCTTC.

The chain employs TRBV19 and TRBJ1-2; no firm D call. The V end lost 3 bases, the J end lost 8 bases, and 10 bases lay between the germline ends. The V gene's germline CDR1 is LNHDA and CDR2 SQIVND (reference sequence). The CDR3 runs 12 residues. CDR3 DNA: TGTGCCAGTAGTATTTTGACGGGGGGCTACACCTTC. Its protein product is CASSILTGGYTF. Full variable domain (remainder filled in from reference TRBV19 and TRBJ1-2): DGGITQSPKYLFRKEGQNVTLSCEQNLNHDAMYWYRQDPGQGLRLIYYSQIVNDFQKGDIAEGYSVSREKKESFPLTVTSAQKNPTAFYLCASSILTGGYTFGSGTRLTVV.

This chain links TRBV5-1 with TRBJ2-7; tentatively, D is TRBD1 (5 bases). Trimming left V 0 bases short and J 1 base short, with 11 bases between. Germline CDR1 is SGHRS and CDR2 is YFSETQ. The CDR3 length is 15 residues. The CDR3 region is CASSLGGTGSYEQYF. In DNA form, the CDR3 reads TGCGCCAGCAGCTTGGGGGGCACTGGGTCCTACGAGCAGTACTTC. The complete variable domain, with remaining parts taken from reference TRBV5-1 and TRBJ2-7, reads KAGVTQTPRYLIKTRGQQVTLSCSPISGHRSVSWYQQTPGQGLQFLFEYFSETQRNKGNFPGRFSGRQFSNSRSEMNVSTLELGDSALYLCASSLGGTGSYEQYFGPGTRLTVT.

The chain carries TRBV7-8 and TRBJ1-1; D is possibly TRBD1 (5 bases). Trimming pared 1 base from V and 3 bases from J, leaving 15 bases between. The germline V gene encodes CDR1 SGHVS and CDR2 FQNEAQ. The CDR3 sequence is 16 residues long. Written as DNA, the CDR3 is TGTGCCAGCAGCTTAGGGGTCGGGGGGAGGCACACTGAAGCTTTCTTT. Protein: CASSLGVGGRHTEAFF.

As for this clone: Relative to the germline gene, one junction end is altered; a read error may explain this. CDR3 bases: TGTGCCAGCAGCGAAGGAGACAGGGCTCGCAATCAGCCCCAGCATTTT. Amino acids: CASSEGDRARNQPQHF. The chain couples TRBV6-1 to TRBJ1-5, with 7 bases aligning to TRBD1. The V gene's germline CDR1 is MNHNS and CDR2 SASEGT. The CDR3 runs 16 residues.